This TCR beta chain was sequenced for a study of blood T cells in healthy people across ages. Study outcomes and limitations: Age brought a roughly linear fall in TCR beta diversity measured per million T cells. The study could not conclusively compare naive and antigen-experienced cells, given its unsorted PBMCs.

The sample, about 10 milliliters of peripheral blood, was drawn from each donor. As for this clonotype: What it binds is unknown.

Looked up from germline, CDR1 is SGHVS and CDR2 is FQNEAQ. This CDR3 has 17 residues. Trimming removed 6 bases from V and 1 base from J, with 18 bases in between. The authors ran a second PCR of about 6 to 12 cycles using a sample-barcoded 5' primer and a J-beta primer mix. Unique molecular identifiers of 12 random nucleotides labeled each cDNA. TCRdb ran MiXCR on the 5' RACE reads and lists one entry per CDR3 protein. This table holds approximately 1,000,000 distinct CDR3 sequences, roughly 45% found once. This rearrangement joins TRBV7-8 to TRBJ2-2; possibly TRBD1 or TRBD2 for D (6 bases each). Sequencing was carried out using blood. The sequence was obtained from a woman in her sixties in good health. For the CDR3, the DNA is TGTGCCAGCAGTGGGGGCTCGGGGGCACGGAACACCGGGGAGCTGTTTTTT. Residues: CASSGGSGARNTGELFF.